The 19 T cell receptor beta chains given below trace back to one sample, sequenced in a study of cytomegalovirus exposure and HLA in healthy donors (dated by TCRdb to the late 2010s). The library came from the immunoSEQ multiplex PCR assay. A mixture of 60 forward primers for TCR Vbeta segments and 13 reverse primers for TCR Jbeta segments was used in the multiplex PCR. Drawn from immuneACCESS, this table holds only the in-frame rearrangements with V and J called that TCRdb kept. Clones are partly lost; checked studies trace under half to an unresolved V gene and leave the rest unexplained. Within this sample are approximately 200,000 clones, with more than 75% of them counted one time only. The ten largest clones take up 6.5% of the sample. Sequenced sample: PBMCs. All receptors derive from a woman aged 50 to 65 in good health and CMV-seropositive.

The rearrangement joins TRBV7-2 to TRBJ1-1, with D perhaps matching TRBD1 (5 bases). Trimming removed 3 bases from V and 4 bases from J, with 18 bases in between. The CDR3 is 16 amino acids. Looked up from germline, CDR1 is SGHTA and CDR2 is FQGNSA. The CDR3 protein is CASSFPPTQGGTEAFF. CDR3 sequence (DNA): TGTGCCAGCAGCTTTCCTCCAACTCAGGGAGGCACTGAAGCTTTCTTT. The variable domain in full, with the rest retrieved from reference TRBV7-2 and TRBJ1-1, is GAGVSQSPSNKVTEKGKDVELRCDPISGHTALYWYRQSLGQGLEFLIYFQGNSAPDKSGLPSDRFSAERTGGSVSTLTIQRTQQEDSAVYLCASSFPPTQGGTEAFFGQGTRLTVV.

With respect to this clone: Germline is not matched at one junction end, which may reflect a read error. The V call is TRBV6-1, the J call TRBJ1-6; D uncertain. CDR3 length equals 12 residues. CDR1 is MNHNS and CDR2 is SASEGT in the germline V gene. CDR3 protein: CASSEPGFPSLF. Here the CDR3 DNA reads TGTGCCAGCAGTGAACCGGGTTTCCCGTCCCTCTTT.

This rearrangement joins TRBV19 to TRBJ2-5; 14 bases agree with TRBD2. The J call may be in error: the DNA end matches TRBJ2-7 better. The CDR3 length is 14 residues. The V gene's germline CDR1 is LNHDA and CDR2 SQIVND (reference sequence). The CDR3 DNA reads TGTGCCAGTAGGGGACTAGCGGGGGAGTACGAGCAGTACTTC. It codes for CASRGLAGEYEQYF.

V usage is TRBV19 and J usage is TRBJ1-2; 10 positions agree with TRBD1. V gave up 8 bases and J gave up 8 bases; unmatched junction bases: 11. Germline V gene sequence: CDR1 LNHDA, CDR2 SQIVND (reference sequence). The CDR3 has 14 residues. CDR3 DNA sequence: TGTGCCAGTGCCCGGGACAGGGGATTTAACGGCTACACCTTC. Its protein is CASARDRGFNGYTF.

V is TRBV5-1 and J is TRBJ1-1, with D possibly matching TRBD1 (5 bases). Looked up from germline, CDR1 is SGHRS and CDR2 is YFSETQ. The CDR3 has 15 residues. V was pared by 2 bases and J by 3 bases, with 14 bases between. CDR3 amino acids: CASSFEGQGYTEAFF. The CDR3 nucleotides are TGCGCCAGCAGCTTCGAAGGGCAGGGATACACTGAAGCTTTCTTT.

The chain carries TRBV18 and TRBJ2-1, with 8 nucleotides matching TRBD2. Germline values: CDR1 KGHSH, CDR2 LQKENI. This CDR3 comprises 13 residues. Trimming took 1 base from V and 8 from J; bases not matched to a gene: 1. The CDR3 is CASSPLGRDEQFF. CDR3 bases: TGTGCCAGCTCACCACTCGGGAGGGATGAGCAGTTCTTC.

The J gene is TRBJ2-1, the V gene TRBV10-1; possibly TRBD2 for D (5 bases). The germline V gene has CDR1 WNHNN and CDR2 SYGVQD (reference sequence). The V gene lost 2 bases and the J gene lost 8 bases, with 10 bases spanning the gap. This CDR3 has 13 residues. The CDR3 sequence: CASSEGRGDEQFF. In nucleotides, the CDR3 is TGCGCCAGCAGTGAGGGCCGGGGAGATGAGCAGTTCTTC.

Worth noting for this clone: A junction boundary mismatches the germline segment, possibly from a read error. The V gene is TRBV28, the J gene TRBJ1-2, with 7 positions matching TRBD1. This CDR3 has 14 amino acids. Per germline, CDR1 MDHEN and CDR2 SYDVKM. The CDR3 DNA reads TGTGCCAGCAGCGTAACCCGGTGGGACAGATCGCCAGTCTTC. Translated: CASSVTRWDRSPVF.

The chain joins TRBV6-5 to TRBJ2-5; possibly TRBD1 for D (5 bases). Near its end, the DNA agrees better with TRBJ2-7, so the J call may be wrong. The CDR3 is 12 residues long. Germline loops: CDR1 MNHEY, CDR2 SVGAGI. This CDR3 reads CASSRTGDEQYF. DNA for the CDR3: TGTGCCAGCAGTCGTACAGGCGACGAGCAGTACTTC.

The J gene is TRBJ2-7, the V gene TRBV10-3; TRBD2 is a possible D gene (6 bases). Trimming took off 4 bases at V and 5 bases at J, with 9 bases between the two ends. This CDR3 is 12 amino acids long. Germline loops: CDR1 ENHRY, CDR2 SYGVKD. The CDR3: CAISAGENEQYF. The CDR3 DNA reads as TGTGCCATCAGTGCGGGGGAAAACGAGCAGTACTTC.

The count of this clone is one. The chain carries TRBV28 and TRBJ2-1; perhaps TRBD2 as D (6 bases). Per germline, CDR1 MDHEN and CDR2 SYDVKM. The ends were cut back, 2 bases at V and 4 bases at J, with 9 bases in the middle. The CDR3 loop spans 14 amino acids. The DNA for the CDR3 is TGTGCCAGCAGTTTAAGGCGGGATTACAATGAGCAGTTCTTC. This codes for CASSLRRDYNEQFF.

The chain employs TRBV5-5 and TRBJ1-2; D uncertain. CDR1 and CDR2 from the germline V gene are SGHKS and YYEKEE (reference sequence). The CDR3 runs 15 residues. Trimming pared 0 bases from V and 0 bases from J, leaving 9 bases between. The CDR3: CASSLGGPTNYGYTF. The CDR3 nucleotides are TGTGCCAGCAGCTTGGGAGGCCCAACTAACTATGGCTACACCTTC. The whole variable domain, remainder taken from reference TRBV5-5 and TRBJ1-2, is DAGVTQSPTHLIKTRGQQVTLRCSPISGHKSVSWYQQVLGQGPQFIFQYYEKEERGRGNFPDRFSARQFPNYSSELNVNALLLGDSALYLCASSLGGPTNYGYTFGSGTRLTVV.

CDR3 coding DNA: TGTGCCAGCAGCCTAGGGGGGGCCATTAATTCACCCCTCCACTTT. It is translated as CASSLGGAINSPLHF. The chain has TRBV28 and TRBJ1-6; D may be TRBD1 (6 bases). Germline values: CDR1 MDHEN, CDR2 SYDVKM. The CDR3 length is 15 residues. The V end was cut by 6 bases, the J end by 6 bases, with 15 bases between.

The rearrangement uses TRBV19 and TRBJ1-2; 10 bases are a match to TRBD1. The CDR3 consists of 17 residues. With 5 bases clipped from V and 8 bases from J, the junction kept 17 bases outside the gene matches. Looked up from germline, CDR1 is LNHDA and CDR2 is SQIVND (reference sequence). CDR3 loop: CASSDRDRGYGTRGYTF. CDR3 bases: TGTGCCAGTAGTGACCGGGACAGGGGATACGGGACGCGAGGCTACACCTTC.

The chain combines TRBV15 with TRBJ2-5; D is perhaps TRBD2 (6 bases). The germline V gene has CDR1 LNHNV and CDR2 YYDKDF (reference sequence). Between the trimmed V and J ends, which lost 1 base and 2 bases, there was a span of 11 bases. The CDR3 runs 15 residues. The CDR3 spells CATSRGGRGQETQYF. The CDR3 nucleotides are TGTGCCACCAGCAGAGGGGGACGGGGGCAAGAGACCCAGTACTTC.

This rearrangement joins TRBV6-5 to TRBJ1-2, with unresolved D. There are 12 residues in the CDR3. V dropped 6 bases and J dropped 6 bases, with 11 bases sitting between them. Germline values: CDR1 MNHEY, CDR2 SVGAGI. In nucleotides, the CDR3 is TGTGCCAGCAGGGGGAGTCGTAATGGCTACACCTTC. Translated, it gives CASRGSRNGYTF.

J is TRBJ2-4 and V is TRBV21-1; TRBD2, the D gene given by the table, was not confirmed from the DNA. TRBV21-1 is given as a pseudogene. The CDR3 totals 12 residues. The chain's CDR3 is CASSNLRGIQYF. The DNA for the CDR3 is TGTGCCAGCAGCAACCTCAGAGGCATTCAGTACTTC.

The CDR3 nucleotides read TGTGCCAGCAGCCCAAACCCCCCAGGGATGGATACGCAGTATTTT. Translation: CASSPNPPGMDTQYF. The V and J genes are TRBV2 and TRBJ2-3; TRBD1 might be the D (5 bases). Germline CDR1 and CDR2: SNHLY and FYNNEI. The germline V and J ends were trimmed by 6 bases and 6 bases, with 19 bases remaining between them. The CDR3 length is 15 residues.

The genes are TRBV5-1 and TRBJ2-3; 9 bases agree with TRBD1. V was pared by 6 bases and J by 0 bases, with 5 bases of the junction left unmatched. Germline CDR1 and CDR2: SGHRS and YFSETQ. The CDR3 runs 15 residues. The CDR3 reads CASKGTGSSTDTQYF. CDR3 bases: TGCGCCAGCAAGGGGACAGGGTCTAGCACAGATACGCAGTATTTT.